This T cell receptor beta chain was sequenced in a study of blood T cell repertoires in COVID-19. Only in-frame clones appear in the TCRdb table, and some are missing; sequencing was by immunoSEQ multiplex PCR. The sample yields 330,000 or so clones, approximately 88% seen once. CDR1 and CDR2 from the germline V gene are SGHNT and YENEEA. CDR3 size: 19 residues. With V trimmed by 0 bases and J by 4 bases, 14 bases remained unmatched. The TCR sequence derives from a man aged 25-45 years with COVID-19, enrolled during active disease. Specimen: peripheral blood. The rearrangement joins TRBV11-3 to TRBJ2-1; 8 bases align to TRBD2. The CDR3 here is CASSLDLPGGTPHYNEQFF. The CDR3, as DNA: TGTGCCAGCAGCTTAGATTTACCGGGAGGGACCCCCCATTACAATGAGCAGTTCTTC.